Below, 10 T cell receptor beta chains from the same sample are listed, as sequenced in a study of blood T cell repertoires in COVID-19. Profiled with immunoSEQ multiplex PCR; TCRdb holds only in-frame clones, not every one. In the table there are some 80,000 clones, about four fifths of which are singletons. The sequenced sample consisted of peripheral blood. These receptors were collected from a woman aged 80 or over with active or convalescent COVID-19.

The chain is built from TRBV13 and TRBJ2-1; 14 bases fit TRBD2. J gave up 3 bases and V 5 bases, and 6 bases lay outside the gene matches. Germline V CDR1 and CDR2: PRHDT, FYEKMQ (reference sequence). This CDR3 is built from 17 residues. CDR3 coding DNA: TGTGCCAGCAGCAAAAGACTAGCGGGAGGGGTCTACAATGAGCAGTTCTTC. Amino acids: CASSKRLAGGVYNEQFF.

This clone was detected only once. This chain uses TRBV13 with TRBJ2-7, with D hard to call. The germline V gene has CDR1 PRHDT and CDR2 FYEKMQ (reference sequence). There are 12 residues in the CDR3. V shed 3 bases and J shed 5 bases, with 8 bases lying between them. The CDR3 sequence is CASSFTPHEQYF. The CDR3, as DNA: TGTGCCAGCAGCTTCACTCCGCACGAGCAGTACTTC.

The rearrangement links TRBV7-3 to TRBJ2-5; a possible D gene is TRBD2 (5 bases). This CDR3 is 13 amino acids long. Germline-derived CDR1 and CDR2 are SGHTA and FQGTGA. V was trimmed by 2 bases and J by 4 bases, leaving 8 bases between them. CDR3: CASSLDGIETQYF. CDR3 DNA: TGTGCCAGCAGCTTAGACGGGATAGAGACCCAGTACTTC.

This clone was recorded a few times. The chain links TRBV5-1 to TRBJ1-2, with 10 bases aligning to TRBD1. The CDR3 runs to 14 residues. With 4 bases clipped from V and 8 bases from J, the junction kept 8 bases outside the gene matches. Per germline, CDR1 SGHRS and CDR2 YFSETQ. DNA for the CDR3: TGCGCCAGCAGCACCGGGACAGGGGTGCGGGGCTACACCTTC. Its translation is CASSTGTGVRGYTF.

V is TRBV4-3 and J is TRBJ1-1; the D is unclear. CDR3 size: 13 residues. The V end was cut by 4 bases, the J end by 1 base, with 7 bases between. Germline CDR1 is LGHNA and CDR2 is YSLEER. CDR3 region: CASSRRGNTEAFF. CDR3 DNA sequence: TGCGCCAGCAGCCGGCGGGGGAACACTGAAGCTTTCTTT.

The chain combines TRBV27 with TRBJ2-5; 7 bases are a match to TRBD1. The ends lost 5 bases at V and 4 bases at J; junction bases unmatched: 13. Germline assignment: CDR1 MNHEY and CDR2 SMNVEV (reference sequence). The CDR3 sequence is 16 residues long. CDR3 sequence reads: CASSPWGQPYGETQYF. CDR3 coding DNA: TGTGCCAGCAGTCCATGGGGACAGCCTTACGGAGAGACCCAGTACTTC.

In DNA form, the CDR3 reads TGCAGCGCGCACCTTCGGGGCAGGGGCAATGAGCAGTTCTTC. Translation gives CSAHLRGRGNEQFF. The chain uses TRBV29-1 and TRBJ2-1; perhaps TRBD1 as D (6 bases). Germline V CDR1 and CDR2: SQVTM, ANQGSEA. V was cut by 7 bases and J by 6 bases, with 19 bases left in between. The CDR3 spans 14 residues.

The chain links TRBV24-1 to TRBJ1-5, with 9 bases aligning to TRBD1. Germline V gene sequence: CDR1 KGHDR, CDR2 SFDVKD. Losses at the gene ends were 4 bases for V and 6 bases for J; bases not matched to a gene: 12. The CDR3 extends over 17 amino acids. DNA of the CDR3: TGTGCCACCAGTGACCCCTTCGACAGGGGGACATGTCAGCCCCAGCATTTT. Translated: CATSDPFDRGTCQPQHF.

This clone was observed a handful of times. The chain links TRBV5-4 to TRBJ2-3; the D is unclear. There are 13 residues in the CDR3. V gave up 4 bases and J gave up 6 bases, with 12 bases separating them. CDR1 and CDR2 (germline): SGHNT, YYREEE (reference sequence). The CDR3 coding sequence is TGTGCCAGCAGCAGCGCCTCCCGGGATACGCAGTATTTT. Residues: CASSSASRDTQYF.

This clone was observed a single time. This chain connects TRBV19 to TRBJ1-6; no clear D gene. V was shortened by 5 bases and J by 8 bases, with 25 bases between the two germline ends. Germline loops: CDR1 LNHDA, CDR2 SQIVND (reference sequence). CDR3 length: 18 residues. CDR3 DNA sequence: TGTGCCAGTAGTTCCTCATGGGGAGCCGCCAGAGCCCATTCACCCCTCCACTTT. It is translated as CASSSSWGAARAHSPLHF.